This TCR beta chain was identified during a study of T cell repertoires in cytomegalovirus infection. Study-level background: A matching HLA type, together with CMV infection, was signaled by public TCR beta signatures.

Study results and limitations: The cumulative frequency of public TCR beta families distinguished individuals who carried CMV together with the relevant HLA.

A note on this clonotype: Its antigen remains unidentified. Because it lacks the conserved phenylalanine or tryptophan at the end, this CDR3 is likely a read error.

CDR1 SGHVT and CDR2 SQSDAQ come from the germline V gene. The CDR3 runs to 13 residues. Trimming took off 8 bases at V and 0 bases at J, with 10 bases between the two ends. MiXCR, applied by TCRdb to the reads, yields one record per CDR3 protein. The table lists approximately 260,000 distinct CDR3 sequences, approximately 15% of them singletons, with less than 60% in the top ten. Material: CD8+ T cells from PBMCs. The chain is built from TRBV7-4 and TRBJ1-1, with D hard to call. The TCR comes from a human donor in good health (CMV status not recorded). Some clones in this sample may be carry-over from other donors' samples. This CDR3 reads CASQDGMNTEAFL. CDR3 nucleotides: TGTGCCAGCCAGGACGGGATGAACACTGAAGCTTTCTTA.